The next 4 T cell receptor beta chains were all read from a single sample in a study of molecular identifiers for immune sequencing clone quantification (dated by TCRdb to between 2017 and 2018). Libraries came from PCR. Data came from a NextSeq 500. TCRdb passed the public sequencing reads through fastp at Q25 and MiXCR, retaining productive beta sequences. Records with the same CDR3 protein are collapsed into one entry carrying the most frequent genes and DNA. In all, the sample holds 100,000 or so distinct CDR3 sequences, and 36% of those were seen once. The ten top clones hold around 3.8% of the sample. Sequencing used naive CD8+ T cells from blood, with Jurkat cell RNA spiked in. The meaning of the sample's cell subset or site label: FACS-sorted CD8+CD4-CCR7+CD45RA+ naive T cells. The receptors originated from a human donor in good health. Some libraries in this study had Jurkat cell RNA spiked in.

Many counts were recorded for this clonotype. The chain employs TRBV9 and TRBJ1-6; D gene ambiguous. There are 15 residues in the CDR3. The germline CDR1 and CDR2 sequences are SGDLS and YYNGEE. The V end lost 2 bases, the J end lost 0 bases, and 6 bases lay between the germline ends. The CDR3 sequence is CASSVESSYNSPLHF. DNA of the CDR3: TGTGCCAGCAGCGTGGAGAGCTCCTATAATTCACCCCTCCACTTT.

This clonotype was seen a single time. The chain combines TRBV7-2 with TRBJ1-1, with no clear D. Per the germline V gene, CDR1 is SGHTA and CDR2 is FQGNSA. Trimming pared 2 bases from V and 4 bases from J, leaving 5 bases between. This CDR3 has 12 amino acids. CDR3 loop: CASSLIATEAFF. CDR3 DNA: TGTGCCAGCAGCTTAATCGCCACTGAAGCTTTCTTT.

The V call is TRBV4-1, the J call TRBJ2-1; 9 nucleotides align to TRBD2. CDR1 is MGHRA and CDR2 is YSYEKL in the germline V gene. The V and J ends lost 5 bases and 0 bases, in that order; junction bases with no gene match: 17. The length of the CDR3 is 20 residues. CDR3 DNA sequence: TGCGCCAGCAGCTACTCTGTTGGTCTAGCGGGGTTTAGCTCCTACAATGAGCAGTTCTTC. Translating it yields CASSYSVGLAGFSSYNEQFF.

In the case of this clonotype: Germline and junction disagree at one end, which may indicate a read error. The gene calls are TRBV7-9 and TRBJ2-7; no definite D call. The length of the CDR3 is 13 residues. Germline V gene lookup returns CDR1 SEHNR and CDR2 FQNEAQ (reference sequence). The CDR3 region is CASSQTPAYEQNF. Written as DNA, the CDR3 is TGTGCCAGCAGCCAGACGCCCGCATACGAGCAGAACTTC. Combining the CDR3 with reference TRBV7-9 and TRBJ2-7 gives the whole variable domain DTGVSQNPRHKITKRGQNVTFRCDPISEHNRLYWYRQTLGQGPEFLTYFQNEAQLEKSRLLSDRFSAERPKGSFSTLEIQRTEQGDSAMYLCASSQTPAYEQNFGPGTRLTVT.